This T cell receptor beta chain was identified during a study of sequential checkpoint blockade in melanoma. On the study more broadly: Randomization was 1:1 between first-line nivolumab→ipilimumab and ipilimumab→nivolumab. DNA from 91 pretreatment tumor samples underwent TCRβ immunosequencing.

Clones were read by immunoSEQ multiplex PCR, and TCRdb kept only the in-frame ones, dropping some. The repertoire holds 35,000 to 40,000 clones, with roughly a third as singletons. The length of the CDR3 is 14 residues. The ends lost 4 bases at V and 10 bases at J; junction bases unmatched: 7. Germline V gene sequence: CDR1 LNHDA, CDR2 SQIVND (reference sequence). There are a few counts of this clone. Described treatment: randomized to nivolumab then ipilimumab (arm A) or the reverse (arm B). The sequence derives from a human donor with melanoma. The chain uses TRBV19 and TRBJ1-6; 7 bases map to TRBD1. This specimen was tumor tissue (inferred from file names), taken from a patient given nivolumab and ipilimumab in sequence. CDR3 sequence: CASSTRGGQSPLHF. Written as DNA, the CDR3 is TGTGCCAGTAGTACCAGGGGGGGGCAGTCACCCCTCCACTTT.